The 8 T cell receptor beta chains reported below all come from one sample, sequenced in a study of T cells after yellow fever vaccination. TCRdb re-analysed the 5' RACE reads in MiXCR, keeping a single row per CDR3 protein. The data contain a few hundred thousand distinct CDR3 sequences, approximately 3.9% of them seen just once; the ten biggest clones take up 23%. Specimen: PBMCs, collected on the day of the yellow fever booster vaccination. All receptors derive from a man in his late teens or twenties who received the YFV17D yellow fever vaccine.

DNA of the CDR3: TGCAGTGCTGGGACTAGCGGGGGAGTCCAAGAGACCCAGTACTTC. Translation gives CSAGTSGGVQETQYF. The genes are TRBV20-1 and TRBJ2-5; TRBD2 agrees at 14 bases. Germline loops: CDR1 DFQATT, CDR2 SNEGSKA (reference sequence). This CDR3 is 15 amino acids long. J gave up 1 base and V 5 bases, and 3 bases lay outside the gene matches.

This clonotype was seen ten or more times. The V call is TRBV7-2, the J call TRBJ1-2; possible D gene TRBD1, 6 bases. The length of the CDR3 is 14 residues. Germline V gene sequence: CDR1 SGHTA, CDR2 FQGNSA. Trimming shortened V by 5 bases and J by 7 bases, and 17 bases separated the two germline ends. CDR3 DNA sequence: TGTGCCAGCAGCGCGAGGACAGTCTCCACTGGCTACACCTTC. Translated: CASSARTVSTGYTF.

There are many counts of this clonotype. The chain couples TRBV10-3 to TRBJ1-6; 10 bases fit TRBD1. Germline V CDR1 and CDR2: ENHRY, SYGVKD. This CDR3 has 18 amino acids. V lost 6 bases to trimming and J lost 7 bases; unmatched junction nucleotides: 15. CDR3: CAIRDTDRGQARNSPLHF. DNA for the CDR3: TGTGCCATCAGGGATACTGACAGGGGGCAGGCCAGGAATTCACCCCTCCACTTT.

This clonotype was counted ten times or more. CDR3 coding DNA: TGTGCCAGCAGGCCGACGGGGCGGGGGGACAATGAGCAGTTCTTC. Protein: CASRPTGRGDNEQFF. J is TRBJ2-1 and V is TRBV6-5; TRBD2 aligns across 8 bases. Germline lookup yields CDR1 MNHEY and CDR2 SVGAGI. V was pared by 6 bases and J by 5 bases, with 9 bases of the junction left unmatched. This CDR3 spans 15 amino acids.

This clonotype appeared many times. V usage is TRBV6-4 and J usage is TRBJ2-1; D perhaps matches TRBD2 (7 bases). CDR3 size: 15 residues. Trimming cost V 3 bases and J 7 bases, with 16 bases left between them. The germline V gene has CDR1 MRHNA and CDR2 SNTAGT. CDR3 sequence: CASSDLGGAGNEQFF. CDR3 coding DNA: TGTGCCAGCAGTGATCTGGGGGGGGCCGGTAATGAGCAGTTCTTC.

This clonotype has ten or more counts. The gene calls are TRBV4-1 and TRBJ2-7, with D possibly TRBD2 on 6 matching bases. The CDR3 has 15 amino acids. Germline loops: CDR1 MGHRA, CDR2 YSYEKL. Trimming stripped 3 bases from V and 2 bases from J, with 14 bases between. The CDR3 coding sequence is TGCGCCAGCAGCCACCTACTAGCCGGAGCCTACGAGCAGTACTTC. The encoded protein is CASSHLLAGAYEQYF.

This clonotype has a count of ten or more. This chain connects TRBV20-1 to TRBJ1-1, with unresolved D. The CDR3 loop spans 12 amino acids. Germline CDR1 is DFQATT and CDR2 is SNEGSKA (reference sequence). Deletions cut 6 bases from V and 1 base from J, with 9 bases between. The CDR3 DNA reads TGCAGTGCCCTACAGAGGAACACTGAAGCTTTCTTT. It yields the protein CSALQRNTEAFF.

At least ten counts were recorded for this clonotype. The genes are TRBV5-6 and TRBJ2-2; 13 positions match TRBD2. There are 17 residues in the CDR3. J lost 1 base, V lost 1 base, and 1 base had no gene match. Per germline, CDR1 SGHDT and CDR2 YYEEEE. The DNA of the CDR3 is TGTGCCAGCAGCTTGCGACTAGCGGGGGGGAACACCGGGGAGCTGTTTTTT. This translates into CASSLRLAGGNTGELFF. Looking up the rest from reference TRBV5-6 and TRBJ2-2 gives the full variable domain: DAGVTQSPTHLIKTRGQQVTLRCSPKSGHDTVSWYQQALGQGPQFIFQYYEEEERQRGNFPDRFSGHQFPNYSSELNVNALLLGDSALYLCASSLRLAGGNTGELFFGEGSRLTVL.